The clone carrying this T cell receptor (beta chain) was found a few times. The CDR3 has 15 amino acids. Germline CDR1 and CDR2: MNHEY and SMNVEV (reference sequence). Trimming took off 9 bases at V and 2 bases at J, with 17 bases between the two ends. This sample was included in a study of blood T cell repertoires in COVID-19. Looking at the study overall: Both acute and convalescent COVID-19 samples were obtained from the United States, Italy and Spain. T cells, B-cell-depleted T cells, or PBMCs provided the cDNA or gDNA that served as material.

Original processing notes: Estimated nucleated cell counts came from reference gene primer amplification. This table comes from immunoSEQ multiplex PCR, and its TCRdb copy is limited to in-frame clones, with some not included. D and trimming were read from the DNA, whereas the V and J calls and clone size are those reported in that table. In the table there are roughly 200,000 clones, around 83% of which are singletons. This TCR came from a human donor in a cohort sampled during active COVID-19. Input material: peripheral blood. The gene calls are TRBV27 and TRBJ2-1, with a weak D call TRBD2 (6 bases). The CDR3 region is CASTEEGGPYNEQFF. The DNA for the CDR3 is TGTGCCAGTACGGAGGAGGGCGGCCCCTACAATGAGCAGTTCTTC.